These 19 T cell receptor beta chains came from one sample sequenced in a study of shared clonotypes between healthy human individuals. Sequenced by immunoSEQ multiplex PCR; TCRdb stores in-frame clones only, minus some. The sample has some 490,000 clones, approximately 78% seen once. The sequenced sample consisted of PBMCs. The receptor set was obtained from a woman aged 35 to 49 in good health. Some clones in this sample may be carry-over from other donors' samples.

The chain carries TRBV6-5 and TRBJ2-3; 10 bases agree with TRBD1. J lost 3 bases, V lost 6 bases, and 6 bases had no gene match. The germline gives CDR1 MNHEY, CDR2 SVGAGI. This CDR3 has 15 residues. The CDR3 loop is CASSRGQGMTDTQYF. The CDR3 coding sequence is TGTGCCAGCAGCCGGGGACAGGGGATGACAGATACGCAGTATTTT.

CDR3 sequence: CASSPSGTAWGQPQHF. In nucleotides, the CDR3 is TGTGCCAGCTCACCATCGGGGACGGCATGGGGTCAGCCCCAGCATTTT. This chain joins TRBV18 and TRBJ1-5, with a possible D match to TRBD1 (5 bases). The CDR3 runs to 16 residues. Trimming took 2 bases from V and 6 from J, leaving 17 bases between them. CDR1 is KGHSH, CDR2 LQKENI, per germline.

The rearrangement links TRBV19 to TRBJ1-5; 10 nucleotides match TRBD1. CDR1 is LNHDA and CDR2 is SQIVND in the germline V gene (reference sequence). The V segment lost 1 base and the J segment 7 bases; nucleotides outside the gene matches: 7. CDR3 length: 16 amino acids. CDR3 DNA sequence: TGTGCCAGTAGTATAGGCCGGACAGGGGGAGGGCAGCCCCAGCATTTT. Encoded protein: CASSIGRTGGGQPQHF.

V and J are TRBV5-1 and TRBJ2-5, with 8 bases matching TRBD1. This CDR3 comprises 14 residues. Germline-derived CDR1 and CDR2 are SGHRS and YFSETQ. With V trimmed by 0 bases and J by 4 bases, 2 bases remained unmatched. CDR3 DNA: TGCGCCAGCAGCTTGGGCCAGGGGGCAGAGACCCAGTACTTC. This gives the protein CASSLGQGAETQYF.

This clone occurred a few times. J is TRBJ1-2 and V is TRBV7-8; D possibly corresponds to TRBD1 (6 bases). Germline loops: CDR1 SGHVS, CDR2 FQNEAQ. Between the trimmed V and J ends, which lost 5 bases and 8 bases, there was a span of 15 bases. CDR3 length: 13 residues. The CDR3 spells CASSPRQAWGYTF. CDR3 DNA sequence: TGTGCCAGCAGCCCTAGACAGGCCTGGGGCTACACCTTC.

The chain recombines TRBV6-5 with TRBJ2-3, with 7 bases identical to TRBD2. Per germline, CDR1 MNHEY and CDR2 SVGAGI. Trimming removed 10 bases from V and 5 bases from J; junction bases left unmatched: 6. This CDR3 is built from 12 residues. This CDR3 is CATRDYRDTQYF. CDR3 nucleotide sequence: TGTGCCACCAGGGACTACAGAGATACGCAGTATTTT.

V gene TRBV28 combines with J gene TRBJ2-4; the D is unclear. The germline V gene has CDR1 MDHEN and CDR2 SYDVKM. V was clipped by 3 bases and J by 0 bases, with 18 bases between them. The CDR3 extends over 18 amino acids. The CDR3 here is CASSFDKQGSLAKNIQYF. As DNA, the CDR3 is TGTGCCAGCAGTTTCGACAAACAAGGATCTTTAGCCAAAAACATTCAGTACTTC.

The J gene is TRBJ2-3, the V gene TRBV30; D gene ambiguous. The V gene's germline CDR1 is GTSNPN and CDR2 SVGIG (reference sequence). V lost 0 bases to trimming and J lost 2 bases, with 9 bases between them. The CDR3 is made up of 14 amino acids. CDR3 sequence (DNA): TGTGCCTGGAGTGTATGGGCAGACACAGATACGCAGTATTTT. This sequence encodes CAWSVWADTDTQYF.

There are a few counts of this clone. The chain couples TRBV29-1 to TRBJ1-5; D unresolved. The CDR3 covers 12 residues. The germline V gene has CDR1 SQVTM and CDR2 ANQGSEA. With 4 bases removed from V and 5 bases from J, the gap between germline ends came to 9 bases. As DNA, the CDR3 is TGCAGCGTTGCACATCTCGATCAGCCCCAGCATTTT. Protein sequence: CSVAHLDQPQHF.

The chain employs TRBV11-2 and TRBJ1-5; no definite D call. Trimming stripped 1 base from V and 7 bases from J, with 11 bases between. The CDR3 totals 14 residues. Germline V gives CDR1 SGHAT, CDR2 FQNNGV. The CDR3, as DNA: TGTGCCAGCAGCTTAGGGGAGAAGTGGCAGCCCCAGCATTTT. It translates to CASSLGEKWQPQHF.

The V call is TRBV9, the J call TRBJ1-1; D is perhaps TRBD1 (5 bases). The CDR3 totals 16 residues. The V gene's germline CDR1 is SGDLS and CDR2 YYNGEE. V was pared by 0 bases and J by 4 bases, with 16 bases between. In DNA, the CDR3 is TGTGCCAGCAGCGTAGCACCGGTTGGCGGGGGCACTGAAGCTTTCTTT. Translation: CASSVAPVGGGTEAFF.

The chain recombines TRBV12-5 with TRBJ2-2; D is undetermined. Looked up from germline, CDR1 is LGHNT and CDR2 is FRNRAP. With 0 bases removed from V and 6 bases from J, the gap between germline ends came to 5 bases. This CDR3 region has 13 residues. CDR3 DNA: TGTGCTAGTGGTTTGGTGGCGGCCGGGGAGCTGTTTTTT. Amino acids: CASGLVAAGELFF.

The chain links TRBV19 to TRBJ2-3; a weak D match, TRBD1 (5 bases). The CDR3 consists of 18 residues. Trimming removed 1 base at V and 8 bases at J, with 25 bases between. Germline V gives CDR1 LNHDA, CDR2 SQIVND (reference sequence). CDR3 loop: CASSIGVGRQGTNPTQYF. CDR3 nucleotide sequence: TGTGCCAGTAGTATAGGAGTAGGGCGGCAGGGAACAAATCCTACGCAGTATTTT.

The gene calls are TRBV7-8 and TRBJ2-1; 9 bases map to TRBD1. The CDR3 contains 19 residues. Germline-derived CDR1 and CDR2 are SGHVS and FQNEAQ. The trim removed 1 base at V and 0 bases at J, leaving 10 bases unmatched. The CDR3 region has the DNA TGTGCCAGCAGCTTAGTGGCGGGACAGGGATTGAGCTCCTACAATGAGCAGTTCTTC. It is translated as CASSLVAGQGLSSYNEQFF. The variable domain in full, completed from reference TRBV7-8 and TRBJ2-1, reads GAGVSQSPRYKVAKRGQDVALRCDPISGHVSLFWYQQALGQGPEFLTYFQNEAQLDKSGLPSDRFFAERPEGSVSTLKIQRTQQEDSAVYLCASSLVAGQGLSSYNEQFFGPGTRLTVL.

V usage is TRBV7-3 and J usage is TRBJ2-2; 7 nucleotides agree with TRBD1. J lost 6 bases, V lost 4 bases, and 14 bases had no gene match. Germline lookup yields CDR1 SGHTA and CDR2 FQGTGA. The CDR3 loop spans 17 amino acids. In DNA, the CDR3 is TGTGCCAGCAGCTCCTCCCGGGACAGAGTAGCCTCCGGGGAGCTGTTTTTT. It is translated as CASSSSRDRVASGELFF.

The V and J genes are TRBV28 and TRBJ2-3, with TRBD2 matching over 12 bases. The V and J ends lost 10 bases and 5 bases, in that order; junction bases with no gene match: 7. Per germline, CDR1 MDHEN and CDR2 SYDVKM. The CDR3 contains 14 residues. The CDR3 spells CAIRTSGIGDTQYF. In nucleotides, the CDR3 is TGTGCCATTCGGACTAGCGGGATCGGAGATACGCAGTATTTT.

The chain uses TRBV15 and TRBJ2-1; 7 bases align to TRBD1. V shed 2 bases and J 6 bases; nucleotides not matched to a gene: 7. Germline CDR1 reads LNHNV; CDR2 reads YYDKDF (reference sequence). The CDR3 consists of 15 residues. CDR3 coding DNA: TGTGCCACCAGCAGATCCGGGACAGTAATCAATGAGCAGTTCTTC. It specifies CATSRSGTVINEQFF.

On this clone itself: The sample carries other DNA sequences with the same CDR3. This CDR3 reads CASSIGANEKLFF. As DNA, the CDR3 is TGTGCCAGTAGTATTGGGGCTAATGAAAAACTGTTTTTT. This sequence joins TRBV19 and TRBJ1-4, with D unclear. Trimming cost V 3 bases and J 3 bases, with 5 bases left between them. The CDR3 consists of 13 residues. Germline V gene sequence: CDR1 LNHDA, CDR2 SQIVND (reference sequence).

The CDR3 protein is CASSDSGGSGANVLTF. The DNA for the CDR3 is TGTGCCAGCAGTGACTCAGGGGGCTCTGGGGCCAACGTCCTGACTTTC. The chain links TRBV6-4 to TRBJ2-6; perhaps TRBD1 as D (6 bases). In germline, CDR1 is MRHNA, CDR2 SNTAGT. The CDR3 consists of 16 residues. V dropped 0 bases and J dropped 0 bases, with 6 bases sitting between them.